Below, 27 T cell receptor beta chains from the same sample are listed, as sequenced in a study of blood T cell repertoires in COVID-19 (TCRdb year 2020). The library was obtained by the immunoSEQ multiplex PCR assay. The source is immuneACCESS, and TCRdb retained only in-frame sequences with V and J called. Part of the clones is not carried over; for the studies checked, unresolved V genes explain less than half of this, and the remainder is unexplained. In all, the sample holds over 250,000 clones, and roughly 88% of those were seen once. The ten largest clones represent roughly 11% of the sample. Sequenced input: peripheral blood. The receptors were sampled from an older woman with acute or convalescent COVID-19.

The rearrangement links TRBV14 to TRBJ1-2; a possible D gene is TRBD1 (5 bases). This CDR3 spans 14 amino acids. Germline assignment: CDR1 SGHDN and CDR2 FVKESK. V was trimmed by 4 bases and J by 4 bases, leaving 13 bases between them. CDR3 sequence (DNA): TGTGCCAGCAGCCCGGACCTCGACAGCTATGGCTACACCTTC. Amino acid sequence: CASSPDLDSYGYTF.

On this clone itself: In the same sample, other DNA sequences code for this CDR3. This sequence joins TRBV5-1 and TRBJ1-1, with 8 nucleotides matching TRBD1. The CDR3 has 13 amino acids. V was pared by 2 bases and J by 5 bases, with 2 bases of the junction left unmatched. The germline gives CDR1 SGHRS, CDR2 YFSETQ. The CDR3 region has the DNA TGCGCCAGCAGCTTCACAGGGGGAACTGAAGCTTTCTTT. Encoded protein: CASSFTGGTEAFF. Variable domain in full (rest from reference TRBV5-1 and TRBJ1-1): KAGVTQTPRYLIKTRGQQVTLSCSPISGHRSVSWYQQTPGQGLQFLFEYFSETQRNKGNFPGRFSGRQFSNSRSEMNVSTLELGDSALYLCASSFTGGTEAFFGQGTRLTVV.

The chain couples TRBV2 to TRBJ1-2; unclear D gene. V was cut by 8 bases and J by 7 bases, with 23 bases left in between. Germline lookup yields CDR1 SNHLY and CDR2 FYNNEI. The CDR3 loop spans 15 amino acids. Here the CDR3 reads CASPLGRAEVGGYTF. The CDR3 region has the DNA TGTGCCAGCCCCTTGGGGAGGGCTGAGGTTGGTGGCTACACCTTC.

The chain employs TRBV9 and TRBJ2-1; unclear D gene. The CDR3 contains 14 residues. Germline V gene lookup returns CDR1 SGDLS and CDR2 YYNGEE. Trimming shortened V by 0 bases and J by 5 bases, and 9 bases separated the two germline ends. CDR3 DNA: TGTGCCAGCAGCGTAGGAGGAAGCAACAATGAGCAGTTCTTC. Its protein product is CASSVGGSNNEQFF.

This clone showed up just once. The V and J genes are TRBV5-5 and TRBJ2-3; TRBD2 matches 12 bases. This CDR3 spans 17 amino acids. Germline loops: CDR1 SGHKS, CDR2 YYEKEE (reference sequence). V was pared by 6 bases and J by 3 bases, with 11 bases of the junction left unmatched. As DNA, the CDR3 is TGTGCCAGCATGAGAAATGACGGACTAGCGGGGACAGATACGCAGTATTTT. Protein: CASMRNDGLAGTDTQYF.

This chain links TRBV19 with TRBJ1-2; TRBD1 matches at 7 bases. CDR1 is LNHDA and CDR2 is SQIVND in the germline V gene (reference sequence). The CDR3 contains 13 residues. J gave up 5 bases and V 10 bases, and 10 bases lay outside the gene matches. The CDR3 bases are TGTGCCACTCACAGGGGAGAAAGGTATGGCTACACCTTC. It is translated as CATHRGERYGYTF.

This chain connects TRBV19 to TRBJ2-1, with TRBD2 as a possible D gene (5 bases). V was pared by 7 bases and J by 10 bases, with 14 bases between. CDR1 is LNHDA and CDR2 is SQIVND in the germline V gene (reference sequence). This CDR3 region has 12 residues. CDR3 DNA sequence: TGTGCCAGTAACCCACCCACGGGGGAGCAGTTCTTC. Encoded protein: CASNPPTGEQFF.

The chain recombines TRBV28 with TRBJ2-7; 8 bases are shared with TRBD1. This CDR3 has 17 residues. The germline CDR1 and CDR2 sequences are MDHEN and SYDVKM. The ends lost 3 bases at V and 0 bases at J; junction bases unmatched: 10. The CDR3 bases are TGTGCCAGCAGTTTCCCAGGGGGCGAGGCCTCCTCCTACGAGCAGTACTTC. Encoded protein: CASSFPGGEASSYEQYF.

This clone was seen a few times. V gene TRBV24-1 combines with J gene TRBJ1-5, with D unresolved. The CDR3 is made up of 13 amino acids. Looked up from germline, CDR1 is KGHDR and CDR2 is SFDVKD. The germline V and J ends were trimmed by 6 bases and 7 bases, with 12 bases remaining between them. The DNA for the CDR3 is TGTGCCACCAGTCGGGGATTAGGGCAGCCCCAGCATTTT. Translation: CATSRGLGQPQHF.

The chain employs TRBV18 and TRBJ2-1; TRBD2 is a possible D gene (6 bases). Per the germline V gene, CDR1 is KGHSH and CDR2 is LQKENI. The V gene lost 3 bases and the J gene lost 3 bases, with 9 bases spanning the gap. This CDR3 has 14 amino acids. The CDR3 nucleotides read TGTGCCAGCTCACCCCCTAGCGACTACAATGAGCAGTTCTTC. This gives the protein CASSPPSDYNEQFF.

As regards this clone: Other nucleotide sequences from this sample produce the same CDR3. The chain joins TRBV20-1 to TRBJ2-7; a weak D match, TRBD1 (5 bases). V was pared by 3 bases and J by 2 bases, with 8 bases between. CDR1 and CDR2 (germline): DFQATT, SNEGSKA (reference sequence). This CDR3 has 12 amino acids. The CDR3 DNA reads TGCAGTGCTAGTTCAGGGACCTACGAGCAGTACTTC. Translated: CSASSGTYEQYF.

The chain uses TRBV6-1 and TRBJ2-4; possible D gene TRBD1, 6 bases. This CDR3 contains 14 residues. V dropped 3 bases and J dropped 9 bases, with 15 bases sitting between them. Germline V lookup: CDR1 MNHNS, CDR2 SASEGT. The CDR3 sequence: CASSDPGRGSIQYF. CDR3 nucleotides: TGTGCCAGCAGTGACCCAGGCAGGGGTTCCATTCAGTACTTC.

This clone was seen only once. The chain couples TRBV6-5 to TRBJ2-2, with 7 bases identical to TRBD2. V lost 10 bases, J lost 2 bases, and 7 bases stayed unmatched. This CDR3 spans 14 amino acids. The germline gives CDR1 MNHEY, CDR2 SVGAGI. CDR3 protein: CATLGRGNTGELFF. The CDR3 nucleotides read TGTGCCACCCTGGGGAGGGGTAACACCGGGGAGCTGTTTTTT.

This clone came up once. CDR3 in DNA: TGTGCCAGCAGCATACAGGGCGGATATGAAAAACTGTTTTTT. Its translation: CASSIQGGYEKLFF. The rearrangement links TRBV5-4 to TRBJ1-4, with D possibly matching TRBD1 (6 bases). V was cut by 4 bases and J by 6 bases, with 13 bases left in between. The CDR3 is 14 amino acids. Germline V lookup: CDR1 SGHNT, CDR2 YYREEE (reference sequence).

A few counts support this clone. The chain uses TRBV10-2 and TRBJ2-7; D is unresolved. Germline values: CDR1 WSHSY, CDR2 SAAADI. With 3 bases removed from V and 5 bases from J, the gap between germline ends came to 11 bases. The CDR3 totals 13 residues. The CDR3 DNA is TGCGCCAGCAGTGACGATCCTCCGGACGAGCAGTACTTC. Its translation: CASSDDPPDEQYF.

This sequence joins TRBV5-5 and TRBJ1-2; perhaps TRBD1 as D (6 bases). The CDR3 extends over 16 amino acids. The germline V and J ends were trimmed by 3 bases and 7 bases, with 22 bases remaining between them. CDR1 and CDR2 from the germline V gene are SGHKS and YYEKEE (reference sequence). The CDR3 protein is CASSSRQQDSSGGYTF. CDR3 coding DNA: TGTGCCAGCAGCTCACGGCAACAGGACAGCTCGGGTGGCTACACCTTC.

The chain couples TRBV29-1 to TRBJ1-5; TRBD1 is a possible D gene (5 bases). The CDR3 has 13 residues. The V end was cut by 6 bases, the J end by 1 base, with 10 bases between. Germline V gene lookup returns CDR1 SQVTM and CDR2 ANQGSEA. Written as DNA, the CDR3 is TGCAGCGTCGGGGACTCCAGCAATCAGCCCCAGCATTTT. Protein sequence: CSVGDSSNQPQHF.

The rearrangement uses TRBV7-9 and TRBJ2-5, with 13 bases fitting TRBD2. The CDR3 is 18 amino acids. V was pared by 4 bases and J by 4 bases, with 12 bases of the junction left unmatched. The V gene's germline CDR1 is SEHNR and CDR2 FQNEAQ (reference sequence). CDR3 sequence (DNA): TGTGCCAGCAGCTCCAGTGGACTCCGGACTAGCGGGGGAGAGACCCAGTACTTC. It codes for CASSSSGLRTSGGETQYF.

The DNA of the CDR3 is TGTGCCAGCAGCTTGTCGGCGACTAGCGGGAACACCGGGGAGCTGTTTTTT. Its translation is CASSLSATSGNTGELFF. The rearrangement uses TRBV7-9 and TRBJ2-2; 9 bases map to TRBD2. Per germline, CDR1 SEHNR and CDR2 FQNEAQ (reference sequence). This CDR3 contains 17 residues. V was clipped by 3 bases and J by 1 base; unmatched bases: 6. Using reference TRBV7-9 and TRBJ2-2 for the parts outside the CDR3, the full variable domain is DTGVSQNPRHKITKRGQNVTFRCDPISEHNRLYWYRQTLGQGPEFLTYFQNEAQLEKSRLLSDRFSAERPKGSFSTLEIQRTEQGDSAMYLCASSLSATSGNTGELFFGEGSRLTVL.

The chain links TRBV4-1 to TRBJ1-3, with D hard to call. The germline gives CDR1 MGHRA, CDR2 YSYEKL. The CDR3 loop spans 17 amino acids. V dropped 3 bases and J dropped 0 bases, with 15 bases sitting between them. The CDR3 sequence is CASSQVPQTGSGNTIYF. The CDR3 bases are TGCGCCAGCAGCCAGGTCCCCCAGACTGGCTCTGGAAACACCATATATTTT.

This chain joins TRBV7-9 and TRBJ2-3; 8 bases line up with TRBD1. Germline trimming cut 1 base from V and 2 bases from J; bases unmatched to any gene: 5. The CDR3 consists of 16 residues. The germline gives CDR1 SEHNR, CDR2 FQNEAQ (reference sequence). The CDR3 DNA follows: TGTGCCAGCAGCTTAGGGGACAGGTGGTACACAGATACGCAGTATTTT. It codes for CASSLGDRWYTDTQYF.

The chain recombines TRBV15 with TRBJ1-1; perhaps TRBD1 as D (5 bases). In germline, CDR1 is LNHNV, CDR2 YYDKDF (reference sequence). The CDR3 is 14 amino acids. The germline V and J ends were trimmed by 1 base and 6 bases, with 12 bases remaining between them. CDR3 sequence: CATSRGGDGAEAFF. Written as DNA, the CDR3 is TGTGCCACCAGCAGAGGGGGGGACGGGGCTGAAGCTTTCTTT. The whole variable domain, filled in from reference TRBV15 and TRBJ1-1, reads DAMVIQNPRYQVTQFGKPVTLSCSQTLNHNVMYWYQQKSSQAPKLLFHYYDKDFNNEADTPDNFQSRRPNTSFCFLDIRSPGLGDTAMYLCATSRGGDGAEAFFGQGTRLTVV.

The chain couples TRBV6-5 to TRBJ1-5; 7 bases agree with TRBD1. The junction had 8 bases not matched to a gene; V was cut back by 8 bases and J by 7 bases. The germline V gene has CDR1 MNHEY and CDR2 SVGAGI. The CDR3 covers 13 residues. This chain's CDR3 is CASETGRVQPQHF. In nucleotides, the CDR3 is TGTGCCAGCGAGACAGGGAGAGTCCAGCCCCAGCATTTT.

This clone was seen only a few times. The DNA of the CDR3 is TGTGCCAGTAGTATACTTTCGGACAGTTCGGAGGTGTTTTTT. This sequence encodes CASSILSDSSEVFF. The V call is TRBV19, the J call TRBJ1-4; D perhaps matches TRBD1 (6 bases). CDR1 and CDR2 (germline): LNHDA, SQIVND (reference sequence). The V and J ends lost 2 bases and 15 bases respectively, with 19 bases between them. The CDR3 extends over 14 amino acids.

The chain employs TRBV11-3 and TRBJ2-3; 8 nucleotides agree with TRBD2. Germline lookup yields CDR1 SGHNT and CDR2 YENEEA. V was pared by 2 bases and J by 4 bases, with 8 bases of the junction left unmatched. This CDR3 contains 16 residues. The CDR3 DNA reads TGTGCCAGCAGCTTACGGTCGGGGGGGCTATCAGATACGCAGTATTTT. This codes for CASSLRSGGLSDTQYF. The whole variable domain, filled in from reference TRBV11-3 and TRBJ2-3, reads EAGVVQSPRYKIIEKKQPVAFWCNPISGHNTLYWYLQNLGQGPELLIRYENEEAVDDSQLPKDRFSAERLKGVDSTLKIQPAELGDSAVYLCASSLRSGGLSDTQYFGPGTRLTVL.

This sequence joins TRBV9 and TRBJ2-3; 11 nucleotides agree with TRBD2. Germline CDR1 reads SGDLS; CDR2 reads YYNGEE. With 4 bases clipped from V and 2 bases from J, the junction kept 18 bases outside the gene matches. This CDR3 has 20 amino acids. The DNA for the CDR3 is TGTGCCAGCAGCCCTCTCGGGAGTAGCGGGGGGGCTCGCGTCACAGATACGCAGTATTTT. It yields the protein CASSPLGSSGGARVTDTQYF. Full variable domain (rest looked up from reference TRBV9 and TRBJ2-3): DSGVTQTPKHLITATGQRVTLRCSPRSGDLSVYWYQQSLDQGLQFLIQYYNGEERAKGNILERFSAQQFPDLHSELNLSSLELGDSALYFCASSPLGSSGGARVTDTQYFGPGTRLTVL.

The genes are TRBV19 and TRBJ1-1, with TRBD1 matching over 7 bases. The CDR3 has 13 amino acids. The V gene end was trimmed by 6 bases and the J gene end by 2 bases; junction bases not matched to a gene: 3. CDR1 and CDR2 from the germline V gene are LNHDA and SQIVND (reference sequence). CDR3 in DNA: TGTGCCAGTAGAAGGGGGCGAAACACTGAAGCTTTCTTT. This encodes CASRRGRNTEAFF.